This T cell receptor (beta chain) was sequenced for a study of shared clonotypes between healthy human individuals. Germline V CDR1 and CDR2: MDHEN, SYDVKM. The CDR3 totals 13 residues. The V end was cut by 5 bases, the J end by 6 bases, with 10 bases between. Assay: immunoSEQ multiplex PCR; the TCRdb copy retains only in-frame clones and omits some. Of about 92,000 clones listed, 68% are singletons. What was sequenced was memory CD8+ T cells sorted from blood. As for subset: CD45RO+ cells pooled with CCR7-negative TemRA cells. The source of this sequence is a man aged 30-40 years in good health. The rearrangement uses TRBV28 and TRBJ2-2; either TRBD1 or TRBD2 may fit D (5 bases each). CDR3 DNA: TGTGCCAGCAGTCCTGGGGGTCCCGGGGAGCTGTTTTTT. This translates into CASSPGGPGELFF.